One sample yielded the 19 T cell receptor beta chains listed below, sequenced in a study of blood T cell repertoires in COVID-19. Measured with immunoSEQ multiplex PCR; TCRdb has only the in-frame clones, and not every one. This table holds 66,000 or so clones, roughly 86% found once. The sequencing input was peripheral blood. The receptors shown here come from a middle-aged man with active COVID-19.

The chain links TRBV19 to TRBJ2-2; 11 bases fit TRBD2. Unmatched junction bases numbered 7, after V lost 8 bases and J lost 5 bases. Germline lookup yields CDR1 LNHDA and CDR2 SQIVND (reference sequence). The CDR3 has 15 amino acids. CDR3 sequence (DNA): TGTGCCAGTCTCCTAGCGGGGGGCGGTACCGGGGAGCTGTTTTTT. Encoded protein: CASLLAGGGTGELFF.

This clone appeared a few times. The chain is built from TRBV6-4 and TRBJ2-2, with TRBD1 identical over 7 bases. Germline lookup yields CDR1 MRHNA and CDR2 SNTAGT. V gave up 5 bases and J gave up 6 bases; unmatched junction bases: 6. The CDR3 contains 14 residues. CDR3 sequence: CASSHGTEAGELFF. The CDR3 nucleotides read TGTGCCAGCAGTCACGGGACAGAAGCCGGGGAGCTGTTTTTT.

The chain combines TRBV6-5 with TRBJ2-5; 8 bases map to TRBD1. This CDR3 has 16 residues. V was pared by 2 bases and J by 3 bases, with 8 bases of the junction left unmatched. Germline-derived CDR1 and CDR2 are MNHEY and SVGAGI. The CDR3: CASSYGRQGIEETQYF. The CDR3 nucleotides are TGTGCCAGCAGTTACGGGCGACAGGGGATCGAAGAGACCCAGTACTTC.

The chain uses TRBV5-4 and TRBJ2-7, with a weak D call TRBD1 (6 bases). Deletions cut 5 bases from V and 3 bases from J, with 6 bases between. The CDR3 extends over 11 amino acids. Germline CDR1 is SGHNT and CDR2 is YYREEE (reference sequence). CDR3 protein: CASRDSYEQYF. Here the CDR3 DNA reads TGTGCCAGCAGGGACAGCTACGAGCAGTACTTC.

This chain connects TRBV9 to TRBJ2-2; a weak D match, TRBD1 (6 bases). Germline-derived CDR1 and CDR2 are SGDLS and YYNGEE. CDR3 length: 14 amino acids. The V and J ends lost 0 bases and 4 bases respectively, with 7 bases between them. The CDR3 DNA reads as TGTGCCAGCAGCGTAGGGACAGCCACCGGGGAGCTGTTTTTT. It is translated as CASSVGTATGELFF.

The chain is built from TRBV9 and TRBJ2-1; 8 bases map to TRBD2. The CDR3 runs 16 residues. Trimming cost V 1 base and J 7 bases; bases outside gene matches: 10. Germline CDR1 SGDLS, CDR2 YYNGEE. The CDR3: CASSVNVAGFVNEQFF. The CDR3 nucleotides are TGTGCCAGCAGCGTAAACGTAGCGGGGTTCGTAAATGAGCAGTTCTTC.

Only one count was recorded for this clone. The CDR3 DNA sequence: TGTGCCAGCAGCTTAGGACTAGCGGGACGCACAGATACGCAGTATTTT. Its translation: CASSLGLAGRTDTQYF. This chain connects TRBV7-2 to TRBJ2-3; 11 nucleotides agree with TRBD2. CDR3 length: 16 residues. The J segment lost 1 base and the V segment lost 1 base, leaving 1 base of the junction unmatched. From germline, CDR1 is SGHTA and CDR2 FQGNSA.

The chain employs TRBV14 and TRBJ1-2; unclear D gene. Per the germline V gene, CDR1 is SGHDN and CDR2 is FVKESK. Trimming cost V 1 base and J 5 bases, with 23 bases left between them. This CDR3 has 18 amino acids. The CDR3 nucleotides read TGTGCCAGCAGCCAAGTGAAGGGCTCGGGAAGGCTGGGATATGGCTACACCTTC. Encoded protein: CASSQVKGSGRLGYGYTF.

The V gene is TRBV19, the J gene TRBJ2-5; no clear D. This CDR3 spans 14 amino acids. Deletions cut 5 bases from V and 2 bases from J, with 12 bases between. Germline CDR1 and CDR2: LNHDA and SQIVND (reference sequence). The chain's CDR3 is CASSSAGMQETQYF. In DNA form, the CDR3 reads TGTGCCAGTAGTTCGGCAGGTATGCAAGAGACCCAGTACTTC.

In this sample, this clone turned up a few times. The rearrangement uses TRBV6-5 and TRBJ2-3; D is possibly TRBD1 (5 bases). The V and J ends lost 6 bases and 4 bases respectively, with 8 bases between them. The germline CDR1 and CDR2 sequences are MNHEY and SVGAGI. The CDR3 runs 12 residues. CDR3 residues: CASRWGPDTQYF. The CDR3 DNA reads as TGTGCCAGCAGGTGGGGCCCAGATACGCAGTATTTT.

This clone was counted once. This chain joins TRBV5-1 and TRBJ2-3, with 16 bases matching TRBD2. V lost 3 bases, J lost 2 bases, and 3 bases stayed unmatched. CDR3 length equals 17 residues. Germline values: CDR1 SGHRS, CDR2 YFSETQ. The CDR3 spells CASSSGTSGGATDTQYF. CDR3 nucleotides: TGCGCCAGCAGCTCCGGGACTAGCGGGGGGGCCACAGATACGCAGTATTTT.

The chain couples TRBV5-1 to TRBJ2-3, with D maybe TRBD2 (5 bases). CDR3 length equals 15 residues. Between the trimmed V and J ends, which lost 0 bases and 7 bases, there was a span of 15 bases. From germline, CDR1 is SGHRS and CDR2 YFSETQ. The CDR3, as DNA: TGCGCCAGCAGCTTGGGTGGAGGACTGGTAAATACGCAGTATTTT. As protein: CASSLGGGLVNTQYF.

This clone was counted many times. The rearrangement joins TRBV11-3 to TRBJ2-1; the match to TRBD2 covers 13 bases. Per the germline V gene, CDR1 is SGHNT and CDR2 is YENEEA. The CDR3 runs 16 residues. Trimming cost V 3 bases and J 5 bases; bases outside gene matches: 4. CDR3 loop: CASSFRLAGGHNEQFF. The CDR3 nucleotides are TGTGCCAGCAGCTTCCGACTAGCGGGAGGTCACAATGAGCAGTTCTTC. Looking up the rest from reference TRBV11-3 and TRBJ2-1 gives the full variable domain: EAGVVQSPRYKIIEKKQPVAFWCNPISGHNTLYWYLQNLGQGPELLIRYENEEAVDDSQLPKDRFSAERLKGVDSTLKIQPAELGDSAVYLCASSFRLAGGHNEQFFGPGTRLTVL.

A few counts support this clone. The chain is built from TRBV6-5 and TRBJ1-1, with unresolved D. Per the germline V gene, CDR1 is MNHEY and CDR2 is SVGAGI. V was shortened by 5 bases and J by 5 bases, with 9 bases between the two germline ends. The CDR3 runs to 12 residues. The CDR3 region is CASSLAGTEAFF. In DNA form, the CDR3 reads TGTGCCAGCAGTCTCGCGGGGACTGAAGCTTTCTTT.

V usage is TRBV3-1 (or the pseudogene TRBV3-2) and J usage is TRBJ1-6; 10 bases map to TRBD1. Losses at the gene ends were 4 bases for V and 9 bases for J; bases not matched to a gene: 3. The germline CDR1 and CDR2 sequences are LGHDT and YNNKEL (reference sequence). The CDR3 has 14 amino acids. CDR3 residues: CASSPRDRGSPLHF. The CDR3, as DNA: TGTGCCAGCAGCCCACGGGACAGGGGTTCACCCCTCCACTTT.

V is TRBV30 and J is TRBJ2-1; 10 bases fit TRBD2. The V gene's germline CDR1 is GTSNPN and CDR2 SVGIG (reference sequence). Trimming took 0 bases from V and 8 from J; bases not matched to a gene: 4. The CDR3 contains 14 residues. Written as DNA, the CDR3 is TGTGCCTGGAGTGTTATAGCGGGAGGTTATGAGCAGTTCTTC. Translated: CAWSVIAGGYEQFF.

V is TRBV13 and J is TRBJ1-6, with D maybe TRBD1 (5 bases). The V and J ends lost 4 bases and 9 bases respectively, with 19 bases between them. The CDR3 is 16 residues long. Germline lookup yields CDR1 PRHDT and CDR2 FYEKMQ (reference sequence). The CDR3, as DNA: TGTGCCAGCAGCTACCGTGGGTGGGGCGATGGTTCACCCCTCCACTTT. Translated, it gives CASSYRGWGDGSPLHF.

The chain links TRBV5-8 to TRBJ2-3; 9 bases are a match to TRBD2. CDR3 length: 16 residues. After removal of 0 bases from V and 5 bases from J, the junction contained 7 bases not matched to a gene. Looked up from germline, CDR1 is SGHTS and CDR2 is YDEGEE. The CDR3 sequence: CASSLGLAEGEDTQYF. CDR3 DNA: TGTGCCAGCAGCTTGGGACTAGCGGAGGGGGAAGATACGCAGTATTTT.

J is TRBJ2-2 and V is TRBV9, with D possibly matching TRBD2 (5 bases). The CDR3 is 15 residues long. Germline lookup yields CDR1 SGDLS and CDR2 YYNGEE. Trimming shortened V by 4 bases and J by 0 bases, and 10 bases separated the two germline ends. The CDR3 nucleotides read TGTGCCAGCAGCTCGGGGTCTACGAACACCGGGGAGCTGTTTTTT. Translation: CASSSGSTNTGELFF. The full variable domain, in which reference TRBV9 and TRBJ2-2 provide the parts outside the CDR3, is DSGVTQTPKHLITATGQRVTLRCSPRSGDLSVYWYQQSLDQGLQFLIQYYNGEERAKGNILERFSAQQFPDLHSELNLSSLELGDSALYFCASSSGSTNTGELFFGEGSRLTVL.